The 27 T cell receptor beta chains reported below all come from one sample, sequenced in a study of stem cell transplantation in POMP-related autoinflammatory disease. Measured with immunoSEQ multiplex PCR; TCRdb has only the in-frame clones, and not every one. The repertoire consists of some 70,000 clones, with about nine tenths occurring once and the leading ten covering 0.66%. This specimen was CD4+ T cells from PBMCs, taken after stem cell transplantation. These receptors all stem from a human patient with POMP-related autoinflammation and immune dysregulation (PRAID). Some T cells may be the graft donor's.

The CDR3 DNA is TGTGCCAGCAGTCCGGACAGGAGGTATGGCTACACCTTC. It yields the protein CASSPDRRYGYTF. The chain has TRBV28 and TRBJ1-2; 7 positions match TRBD1. Trimming cost V 5 bases and J 5 bases; bases outside gene matches: 5. Germline lookup yields CDR1 MDHEN and CDR2 SYDVKM. This CDR3 is built from 13 residues.

This clone was counted only a few times. This chain links TRBV28 with TRBJ1-6; no reliable D call. Trimming cost V 1 base and J 7 bases, with 2 bases left between them. The V gene's germline CDR1 is MDHEN and CDR2 SYDVKM. The CDR3 spans 12 residues. CDR3: CASSLLNSPLHF. CDR3 bases: TGTGCCAGCAGTTTATTGAATTCACCCCTCCACTTT.

The V and J genes are TRBV6-1 and TRBJ2-1, with 9 bases identical to TRBD2. The CDR3 spans 17 residues. The V gene end was trimmed by 1 base and the J gene end by 5 bases; junction bases not matched to a gene: 9. Germline CDR1 is MNHNS and CDR2 is SASEGT. CDR3 amino acids: CASSEVGLAGPNNEQFF. The CDR3 DNA reads TGTGCCAGCAGTGAAGTGGGGCTAGCGGGGCCGAACAATGAGCAGTTCTTC.

The V and J genes are TRBV24-1 and TRBJ2-1; TRBD2 agrees at 8 bases. Looked up from germline, CDR1 is KGHDR and CDR2 is SFDVKD. This CDR3 has 16 residues. V shed 4 bases and J 0 bases; nucleotides not matched to a gene: 4. The CDR3: CATSDQSGSSYNEQFF. CDR3 sequence (DNA): TGTGCCACCAGTGACCAAAGCGGGAGCTCCTACAATGAGCAGTTCTTC.

This chain connects TRBV6-1 to TRBJ1-2, with D maybe TRBD1 (6 bases). V was pared by 3 bases and J by 4 bases, with 12 bases between. The CDR3 runs to 14 residues. Germline values: CDR1 MNHNS, CDR2 SASEGT. CDR3 sequence: CASSDQTGSYGYTF. The CDR3 DNA is TGTGCCAGCAGTGACCAGACAGGATCCTATGGCTACACCTTC.

This clone has just a few counts. The genes are TRBV20-1 and TRBJ1-1, with D maybe TRBD1 (5 bases). The germline CDR1 and CDR2 sequences are DFQATT and SNEGSKA (reference sequence). Trimming shortened V by 3 bases and J by 5 bases, and 7 bases separated the two germline ends. The CDR3 sequence is 11 residues long. CDR3 DNA sequence: TGCAGTGCTAGGGGGGAGACTGAAGCTTTCTTT. It yields the protein CSARGETEAFF.

This clone was picked up one time. J is TRBJ2-7 and V is TRBV5-5, with 8 bases matching TRBD1. Germline V gene data show CDR1 as SGHKS and CDR2 as YYEKEE (reference sequence). Losses at the gene ends were 1 base for V and 6 bases for J; bases not matched to a gene: 6. The CDR3 covers 14 residues. This CDR3 reads CASSLRQGAGEQYF. The CDR3 DNA reads TGTGCCAGCAGCTTGAGGCAGGGGGCGGGCGAGCAGTACTTC.

The gene calls are TRBV7-9 and TRBJ1-3, with D perhaps matching TRBD1 (6 bases). The CDR3 totals 16 residues. Germline V CDR1 and CDR2: SEHNR, FQNEAQ (reference sequence). V lost 1 base and J lost 0, with 10 bases in between. CDR3 amino acids: CASSLGGTNSGNTIYF. CDR3 bases: TGTGCCAGCAGCTTAGGAGGGACAAACTCTGGAAACACCATATATTTT.

The gene calls are TRBV6-1 and TRBJ1-2, with a possible D match to TRBD1 (5 bases). Trimming shortened V by 2 bases and J by 5 bases, and 21 bases separated the two germline ends. The CDR3 loop spans 17 amino acids. Germline loops: CDR1 MNHNS, CDR2 SASEGT. CDR3: CASSESPRAFLLYGYTF. The CDR3 DNA is TGTGCCAGCAGTGAATCCCCCAGGGCCTTCCTCCTTTATGGCTACACCTTC.

For the CDR3, the DNA is TGTGCCAGCAGCGTAGAGGGAGGGCAATCGGTTAGAACCCAGTACTTC. Translation: CASSVEGGQSVRTQYF. The rearrangement uses TRBV9 and TRBJ2-5, with 7 bases fitting TRBD2. Per the germline V gene, CDR1 is SGDLS and CDR2 is YYNGEE. The CDR3 spans 16 residues. Germline trimming cut 0 bases from V and 8 bases from J; bases unmatched to any gene: 13.

The chain joins TRBV10-3 to TRBJ1-6; D remains unclear. CDR3 length: 13 amino acids. The V end lost 10 bases, the J end lost 8 bases, and 15 bases lay between the germline ends. Germline V CDR1 and CDR2: ENHRY, SYGVKD. CDR3 DNA: TGTGCCAGCCGGGTGCTGAGGGATTCACCCCTCCACTTT. Protein sequence: CASRVLRDSPLHF.

CDR3 region: CASSYSLGRINEKLFF. Here the CDR3 DNA reads TGTGCCAGCAGTTACTCGCTGGGACGGATTAATGAAAAACTGTTTTTT. The rearrangement joins TRBV6-5 to TRBJ1-4, with D perhaps matching TRBD1 (5 bases). V dropped 0 bases and J dropped 4 bases, with 12 bases sitting between them. The germline V gene encodes CDR1 MNHEY and CDR2 SVGAGI. The CDR3 contains 16 residues.

The genes are TRBV24-1 and TRBJ2-3; 9 nucleotides match TRBD1. The CDR3 contains 17 residues. The ends lost 3 bases at V and 0 bases at J; junction bases unmatched: 6. Germline CDR1 KGHDR, CDR2 SFDVKD. This CDR3 reads CATSDLQGAPSTDTQYF. In DNA, the CDR3 is TGTGCCACCAGTGATCTACAGGGGGCGCCCAGCACAGATACGCAGTATTTT.

The chain joins TRBV4-1 to TRBJ2-5; D is possibly TRBD1 (6 bases). Trimming removed 0 bases from V and 4 bases from J, with 12 bases in between. CDR1 and CDR2 (germline): MGHRA, YSYEKL. The CDR3 runs 15 residues. CDR3 nucleotide sequence: TGCGCCAGCAGCCAAGACAAACAGGGTCGAGAGACCCAGTACTTC. Its protein is CASSQDKQGRETQYF.

The J gene is TRBJ2-1, the V gene TRBV6-6; TRBD2 agrees at 11 bases. The CDR3 spans 16 residues. Germline CDR1 MNHNY, CDR2 SVGAGI (reference sequence). V was pared by 0 bases and J by 3 bases, with 1 base of the junction left unmatched. This CDR3 reads CASSYSGTSGYNEQFF. The CDR3 coding sequence is TGTGCCAGCAGTTACTCGGGGACTAGCGGCTACAATGAGCAGTTCTTC.

This rearrangement joins TRBV9 to TRBJ2-5, with 8 bases that match TRBD2. Germline lookup yields CDR1 SGDLS and CDR2 YYNGEE. J was trimmed by 5 bases and V by 0 bases; bases with no gene match: 6. This CDR3 region has 15 residues. CDR3 sequence: CASSVAGGPGETQYF. The CDR3, as DNA: TGTGCCAGCAGCGTAGCGGGAGGGCCCGGCGAGACCCAGTACTTC.

The rearrangement uses TRBV12-3 or TRBV12-4 and TRBJ2-5; 7 nucleotides match TRBD1. V was pared by 3 bases and J by 5 bases, with 3 bases of the junction left unmatched. The CDR3 is made up of 13 amino acids. In DNA form, the CDR3 reads TGTGCCAGCAGTTTGGACAGGTGGGAGACCCAGTACTTC. Its protein product is CASSLDRWETQYF.

V and J are TRBV10-2 and TRBJ2-7; the match to TRBD1 covers 10 bases. The CDR3 is 15 residues long. Germline CDR1 is WSHSY and CDR2 is SAAADI. Trimming at V came to 8 bases and at J to 1 base, leaving 8 bases not matched to a gene. The chain's CDR3 is CASLKPGQGSYEQYV. In DNA form, the CDR3 reads TGCGCCAGCTTGAAGCCGGGACAGGGGTCCTACGAGCAGTACGTC.

The rearrangement uses TRBV6-6 and TRBJ2-5; 7 positions agree with TRBD1. J gave up 2 bases and V 6 bases, and 3 bases lay outside the gene matches. The CDR3 has 13 amino acids. The germline CDR1 and CDR2 sequences are MNHNY and SVGAGI (reference sequence). The CDR3 DNA sequence: TGTGCCAGCAGGGGGACAGCTCAAGAGACCCAGTACTTC. Its protein is CASRGTAQETQYF.

The chain is built from TRBV7-9 and TRBJ1-1; D may be TRBD1 (5 bases). CDR3 length: 17 amino acids. Trimming shortened V by 6 bases and J by 0 bases, and 20 bases separated the two germline ends. Per germline, CDR1 SEHNR and CDR2 FQNEAQ (reference sequence). DNA for the CDR3: TGTGCCAGCAGTTCAATCAGCGCAGGGCCGATGAACACTGAAGCTTTCTTT. Protein: CASSSISAGPMNTEAFF.

The rearrangement uses TRBV27 and TRBJ1-2; TRBD1 is a possible D gene (6 bases). The CDR3 spans 14 residues. CDR1 and CDR2 from the germline V gene are MNHEY and SMNVEV (reference sequence). V lost 4 bases to trimming and J lost 5 bases, with 14 bases between them. The CDR3, as DNA: TGTGCCAGCAGTTCGGGCACACAGGGTTATGGCTACACCTTC. Protein: CASSSGTQGYGYTF.

This chain joins TRBV25-1 and TRBJ2-1, with D hard to call. The CDR3 consists of 11 residues. Per germline, CDR1 MGHDK and CDR2 SYGVNS. V shed 4 bases and J shed 9 bases, with 7 bases lying between them. As DNA, the CDR3 is TGTGCCAGCAGTGGGTACGTTGAGCAGTTCTTC. Amino acids: CASSGYVEQFF.

This chain joins TRBV15 and TRBJ1-1; D is ambiguous. Trimming shortened V by 2 bases and J by 0 bases, and 10 bases separated the two germline ends. This CDR3 has 15 residues. The germline V gene has CDR1 LNHNV and CDR2 YYDKDF (reference sequence). Here the CDR3 DNA reads TGTGCCACCAGCAGATCGACGGGTATGAACACTGAAGCTTTCTTT. Translation: CATSRSTGMNTEAFF.

The chain combines TRBV11-2 with TRBJ2-5; either TRBD1 or TRBD2 may supply D (6 bases each). The CDR3 loop spans 13 amino acids. With 8 bases removed from V and 5 bases from J, the gap between germline ends came to 15 bases. Germline loops: CDR1 SGHAT, CDR2 FQNNGV. The CDR3 spells CASCEGGRETQYF. DNA of the CDR3: TGTGCCAGCTGTGAGGGGGGCCGGGAGACCCAGTACTTC.

The J gene is TRBJ2-2, the V gene TRBV25-1; 7 bases map to TRBD2. The ends lost 2 bases at V and 0 bases at J; junction bases unmatched: 6. Germline CDR1 MGHDK, CDR2 SYGVNS. CDR3 length: 17 residues. CDR3 residues: CASSERGRESNTGELFF. CDR3 DNA: TGTGCCAGCAGTGAAAGAGGGCGGGAGTCGAACACCGGGGAGCTGTTTTTT.

The chain recombines TRBV19 with TRBJ2-1, with D perhaps given as TRBD1 or TRBD2 (5 bases each). V was pared by 4 bases and J by 4 bases, with 17 bases between. The CDR3 totals 16 residues. CDR1 is LNHDA and CDR2 is SQIVND in the germline V gene (reference sequence). CDR3 in amino acids: CASSRYGTGKYNEQFF. DNA for the CDR3: TGTGCCAGTAGTAGATACGGGACGGGGAAATACAATGAGCAGTTCTTC.

V and J are TRBV3-1 (or the pseudogene TRBV3-2) and TRBJ2-2; D is unresolved. In germline, CDR1 is LGHDT, CDR2 YNNKEL (reference sequence). V lost 2 bases and J lost 5, with 3 bases in between. The CDR3 covers 12 residues. The CDR3 DNA reads as TGTGCCAGCAGCCAAAGGACCGGGGAGCTGTTTTTT. It codes for CASSQRTGELFF.